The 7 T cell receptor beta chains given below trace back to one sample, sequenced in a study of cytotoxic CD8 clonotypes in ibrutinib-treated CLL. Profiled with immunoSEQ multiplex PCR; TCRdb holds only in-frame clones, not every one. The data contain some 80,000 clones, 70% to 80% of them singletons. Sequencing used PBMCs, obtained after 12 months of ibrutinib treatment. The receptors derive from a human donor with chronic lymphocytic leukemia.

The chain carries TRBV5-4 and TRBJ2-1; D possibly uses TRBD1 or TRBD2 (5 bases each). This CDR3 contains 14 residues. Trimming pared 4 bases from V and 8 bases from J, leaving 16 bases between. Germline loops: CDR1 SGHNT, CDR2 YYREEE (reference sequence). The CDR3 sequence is CASSERFGTYEQFF. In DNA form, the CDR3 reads TGTGCCAGCAGCGAACGTTTCGGGACCTATGAGCAGTTCTTC.

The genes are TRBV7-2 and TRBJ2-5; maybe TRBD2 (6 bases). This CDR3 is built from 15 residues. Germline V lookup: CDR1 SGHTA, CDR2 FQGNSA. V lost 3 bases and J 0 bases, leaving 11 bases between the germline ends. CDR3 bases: TGTGCCAGCAGCTTTTGGCTAGCGAACCAAGAGACCCAGTACTTC. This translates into CASSFWLANQETQYF.

The CDR3 DNA reads TGCGCCAGCAGCTTGGTCGCGCACAATGAGCAGTTCTTC. This encodes CASSLVAHNEQFF. The chain employs TRBV5-1 and TRBJ2-1; no definite D call. Germline V lookup: CDR1 SGHRS, CDR2 YFSETQ. CDR3 size: 13 residues. Trimming pared 0 bases from V and 5 bases from J, leaving 6 bases between. The variable domain in full, completed from reference TRBV5-1 and TRBJ2-1, reads KAGVTQTPRYLIKTRGQQVTLSCSPISGHRSVSWYQQTPGQGLQFLFEYFSETQRNKGNFPGRFSGRQFSNSRSEMNVSTLELGDSALYLCASSLVAHNEQFFGPGTRLTVL.

CDR3 loop: CASSLGREWDEQFF. DNA for the CDR3: TGTGCCAGCAGCTTAGGTCGGGAGTGGGATGAGCAGTTCTTC. The rearrangement uses TRBV11-1 and TRBJ2-1; possible D gene TRBD2, 6 bases. V shed 1 base and J shed 8 bases, with 12 bases lying between them. The germline V gene has CDR1 SGHAT and CDR2 FQDESV (reference sequence). The CDR3 loop spans 14 amino acids. Complete variable domain (other parts from reference TRBV11-1 and TRBJ2-1): EAEVAQSPRYKITEKSQAVAFWCDPISGHATLYWYRQILGQGPELLVQFQDESVVDDSQLPKDRFSAERLKGVDSTLKIQPAELGDSAMYLCASSLGREWDEQFFGPGTRLTVL.

CDR3 coding DNA: TGTGCCAGCAGCTTGCTGGAGAACACTGAAGCTTTCTTT. Protein product: CASSLLENTEAFF. This chain uses TRBV5-5 with TRBJ1-1; D remains unclear. Germline V gives CDR1 SGHKS, CDR2 YYEKEE (reference sequence). V lost 1 base to trimming and J lost 1 base, with 5 bases between them. This CDR3 is 13 amino acids long.

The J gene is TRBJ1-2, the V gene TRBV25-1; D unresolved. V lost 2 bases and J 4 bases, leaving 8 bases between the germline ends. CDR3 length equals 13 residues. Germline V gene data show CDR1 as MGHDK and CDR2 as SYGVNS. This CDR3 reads CASSEGNIYGYTF. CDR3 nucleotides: TGTGCCAGCAGTGAAGGGAACATCTATGGCTACACCTTC.

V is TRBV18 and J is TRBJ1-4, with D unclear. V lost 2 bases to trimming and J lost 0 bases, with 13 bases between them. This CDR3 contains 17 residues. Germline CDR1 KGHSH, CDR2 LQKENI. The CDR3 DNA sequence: TGTGCCAGCTCACCATTCGATTTGGGAACAACTAATGAAAAACTGTTTTTT. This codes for CASSPFDLGTTNEKLFF.